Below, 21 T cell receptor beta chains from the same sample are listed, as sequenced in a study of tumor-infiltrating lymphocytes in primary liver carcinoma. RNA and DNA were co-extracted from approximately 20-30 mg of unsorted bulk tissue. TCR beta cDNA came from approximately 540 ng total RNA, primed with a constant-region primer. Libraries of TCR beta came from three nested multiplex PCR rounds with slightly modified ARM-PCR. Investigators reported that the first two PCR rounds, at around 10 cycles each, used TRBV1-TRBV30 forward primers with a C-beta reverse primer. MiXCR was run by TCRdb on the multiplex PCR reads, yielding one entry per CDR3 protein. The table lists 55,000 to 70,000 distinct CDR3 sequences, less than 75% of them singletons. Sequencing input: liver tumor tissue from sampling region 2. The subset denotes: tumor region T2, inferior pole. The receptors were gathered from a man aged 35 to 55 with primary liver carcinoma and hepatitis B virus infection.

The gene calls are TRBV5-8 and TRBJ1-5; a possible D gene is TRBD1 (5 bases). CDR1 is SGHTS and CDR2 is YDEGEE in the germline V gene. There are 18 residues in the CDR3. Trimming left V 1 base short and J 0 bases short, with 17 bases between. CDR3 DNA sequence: TGTGCCAGCAGCTTGTTCGGGACGGCCGGCTATAGCAATCAGCCCCAGCATTTT. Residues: CASSLFGTAGYSNQPQHF.

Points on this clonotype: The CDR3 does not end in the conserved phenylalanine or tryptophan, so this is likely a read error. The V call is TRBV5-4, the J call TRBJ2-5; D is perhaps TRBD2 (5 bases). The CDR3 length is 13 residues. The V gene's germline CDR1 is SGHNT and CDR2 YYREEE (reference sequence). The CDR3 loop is CASNLPGLETQYV. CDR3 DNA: TGTGCCAGCAACTTGCCGGGATTAGAGACCCAGTACGTC.

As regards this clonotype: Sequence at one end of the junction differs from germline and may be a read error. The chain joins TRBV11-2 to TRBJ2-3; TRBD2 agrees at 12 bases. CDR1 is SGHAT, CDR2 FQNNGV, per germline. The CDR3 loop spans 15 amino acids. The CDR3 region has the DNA TGTGCCAGCAACTTGACTAGCGGGAGCACAGATACGCAGTGTTTC. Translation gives CASNLTSGSTDTQCF.

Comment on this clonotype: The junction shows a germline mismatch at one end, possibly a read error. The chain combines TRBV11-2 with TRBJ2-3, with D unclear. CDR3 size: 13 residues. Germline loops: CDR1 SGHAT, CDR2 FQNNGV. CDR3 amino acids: CTSSLVSTDTQYF. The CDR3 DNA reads TGTACCAGCAGTTTGGTTAGCACAGATACGCAGTATTTT.

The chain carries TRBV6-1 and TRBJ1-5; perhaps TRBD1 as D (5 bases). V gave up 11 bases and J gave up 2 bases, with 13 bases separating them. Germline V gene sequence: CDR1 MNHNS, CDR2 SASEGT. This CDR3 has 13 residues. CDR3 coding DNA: TGTGCCGTCAGTGAAGGGGGCAATCAGCCCCAGCATTTT. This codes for CAVSEGGNQPQHF.

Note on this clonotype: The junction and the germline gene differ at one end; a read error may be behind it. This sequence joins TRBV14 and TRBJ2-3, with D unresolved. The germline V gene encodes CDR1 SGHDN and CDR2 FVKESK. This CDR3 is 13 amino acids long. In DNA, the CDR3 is TGTGCCATCAGCCTAAGCAGGTCAGATGCGCAGTATTTT. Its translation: CAISLSRSDAQYF.

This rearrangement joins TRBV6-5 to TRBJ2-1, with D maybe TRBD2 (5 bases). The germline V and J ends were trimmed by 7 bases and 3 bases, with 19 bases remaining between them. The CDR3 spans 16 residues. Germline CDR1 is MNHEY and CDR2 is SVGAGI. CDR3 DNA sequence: TGTGCCAGCAATTCGAAGCGAGCGGAGATCTACAATGAGCAGTTCTTC. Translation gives CASNSKRAEIYNEQFF.

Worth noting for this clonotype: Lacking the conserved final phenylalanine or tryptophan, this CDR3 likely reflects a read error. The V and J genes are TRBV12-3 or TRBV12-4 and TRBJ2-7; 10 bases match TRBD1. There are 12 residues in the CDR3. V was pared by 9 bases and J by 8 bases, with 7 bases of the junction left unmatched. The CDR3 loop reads CARSTGQGKQYL. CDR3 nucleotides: TGTGCCAGGAGCACGGGACAGGGGAAGCAGTACCTC.

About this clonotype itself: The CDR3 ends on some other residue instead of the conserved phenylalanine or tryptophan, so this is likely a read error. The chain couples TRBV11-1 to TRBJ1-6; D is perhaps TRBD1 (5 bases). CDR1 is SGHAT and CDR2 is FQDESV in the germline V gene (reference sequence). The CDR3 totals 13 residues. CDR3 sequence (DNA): TGTGACAGCAGCCGGACACTGGTTTCACCCCTCCACCTT. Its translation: CDSSRTLVSPLHL.

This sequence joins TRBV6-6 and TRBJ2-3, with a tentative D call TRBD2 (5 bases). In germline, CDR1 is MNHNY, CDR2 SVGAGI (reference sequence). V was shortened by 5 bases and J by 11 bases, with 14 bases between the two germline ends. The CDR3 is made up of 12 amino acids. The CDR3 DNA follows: TGTGCCAGCAGTCCGGACTCCATTCTGCAGTATTTT. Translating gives CASSPDSILQYF.

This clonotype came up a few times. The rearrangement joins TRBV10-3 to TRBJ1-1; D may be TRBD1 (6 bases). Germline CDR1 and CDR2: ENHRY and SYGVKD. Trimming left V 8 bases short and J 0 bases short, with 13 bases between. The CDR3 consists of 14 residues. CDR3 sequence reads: CAIQGGGVNTEAFF. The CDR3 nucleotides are TGTGCCATCCAAGGGGGAGGAGTGAACACTGAAGCTTTCTTT.

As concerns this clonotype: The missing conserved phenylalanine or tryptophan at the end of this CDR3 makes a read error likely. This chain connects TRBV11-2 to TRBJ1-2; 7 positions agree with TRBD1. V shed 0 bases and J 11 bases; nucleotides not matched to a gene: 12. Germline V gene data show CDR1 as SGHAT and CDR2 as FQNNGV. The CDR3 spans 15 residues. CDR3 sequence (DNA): TGTGCCAGCAGCTTAGATGGGACAGCCCTAGGAGGTTACACCCTC. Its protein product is CASSLDGTALGGYTL.

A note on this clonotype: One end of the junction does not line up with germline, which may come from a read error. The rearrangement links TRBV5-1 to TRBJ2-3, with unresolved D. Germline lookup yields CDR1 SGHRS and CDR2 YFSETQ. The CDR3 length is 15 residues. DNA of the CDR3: TGCGCCAGCAGCTTGGAGGGATTCACCACAGACACGCAGTATTTT. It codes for CASSLEGFTTDTQYF.

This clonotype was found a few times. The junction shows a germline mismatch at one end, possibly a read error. CDR3 nucleotide sequence: TGCGCCAGCAACCAATCCCGGGGGGGCACACAGTACTTC. Protein product: CASNQSRGGTQYF. V and J are TRBV4-3 and TRBJ2-5; 8 bases are shared with TRBD2. This CDR3 has 13 amino acids. CDR1 is LGHNA and CDR2 is YSLEER in the germline V gene.

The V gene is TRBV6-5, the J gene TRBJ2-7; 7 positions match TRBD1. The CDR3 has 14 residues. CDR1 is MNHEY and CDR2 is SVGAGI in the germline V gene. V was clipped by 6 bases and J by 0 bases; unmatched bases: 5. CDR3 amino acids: CASRPTGTSYEQYF. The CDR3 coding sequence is TGTGCCAGCAGACCGACAGGGACCTCCTACGAGCAGTACTTC.

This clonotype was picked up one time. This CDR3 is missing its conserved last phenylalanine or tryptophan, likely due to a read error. In DNA form, the CDR3 reads TGCGCCATCAGCCCGGGACGGTGGTATGAGCAGTTCCTC. It encodes CAISPGRWYEQFL. V and J are TRBV4-1 and TRBJ2-1, with D possibly called TRBD1 or TRBD2 (5 bases each). Germline V gene lookup returns CDR1 MGHRA and CDR2 YSYEKL. The length of the CDR3 is 13 residues.

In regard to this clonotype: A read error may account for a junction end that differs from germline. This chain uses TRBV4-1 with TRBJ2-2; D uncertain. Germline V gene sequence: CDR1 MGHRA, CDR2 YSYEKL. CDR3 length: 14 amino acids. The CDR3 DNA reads TGCGCCAGTAGCCAACTTACCTTCTCCGGGGAGCTGTTTTTT. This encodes CASSQLTFSGELFF.

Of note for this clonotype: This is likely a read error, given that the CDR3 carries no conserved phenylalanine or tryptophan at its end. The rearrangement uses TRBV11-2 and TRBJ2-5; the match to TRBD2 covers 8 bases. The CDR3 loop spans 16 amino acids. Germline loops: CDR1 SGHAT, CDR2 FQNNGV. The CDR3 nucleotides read TGTGCCGGCAGCCATACTCCTGGCGGGGGGAAAGAGACACAGTACATC. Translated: CAGSHTPGGGKETQYI.

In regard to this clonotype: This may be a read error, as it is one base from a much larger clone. The CDR3 region is CVTSRDLAGTEEFF. The CDR3 bases are TGTGTCACCAGCAGAGACCTAGCGGGGACAGAGGAGTTCTTC. The chain carries TRBV15 and TRBJ2-1; 9 positions agree with TRBD2. The CDR3 is made up of 14 amino acids. CDR1 and CDR2 from the germline V gene are LNHNV and YYDKDF (reference sequence).

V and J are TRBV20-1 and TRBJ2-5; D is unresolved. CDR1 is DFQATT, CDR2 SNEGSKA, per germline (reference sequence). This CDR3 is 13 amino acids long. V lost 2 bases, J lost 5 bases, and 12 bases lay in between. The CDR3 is CSARFYNGETQYF. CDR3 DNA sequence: TGCAGTGCTAGATTCTATAACGGGGAGACCCAGTACTTC.

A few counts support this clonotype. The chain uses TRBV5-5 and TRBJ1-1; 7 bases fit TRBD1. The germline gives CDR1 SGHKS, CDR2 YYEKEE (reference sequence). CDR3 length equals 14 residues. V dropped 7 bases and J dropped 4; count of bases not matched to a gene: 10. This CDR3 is CASLLEGAGTEAFF. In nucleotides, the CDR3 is TGTGCCAGCCTTTTGGAGGGGGCGGGCACTGAAGCTTTCTTT.